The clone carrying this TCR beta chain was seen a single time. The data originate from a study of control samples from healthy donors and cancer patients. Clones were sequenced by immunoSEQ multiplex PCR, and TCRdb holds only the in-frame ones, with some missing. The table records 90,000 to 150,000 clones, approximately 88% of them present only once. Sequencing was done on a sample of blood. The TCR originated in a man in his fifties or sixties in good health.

CDR3 in amino acids: CASSRRWGGAGNTEAFF. Here the CDR3 DNA reads TGTGCCAGCAGTCGAAGGTGGGGAGGGGCGGGGAACACTGAAGCTTTCTTT. The V call is TRBV6-6, the J call TRBJ1-1; a weak D match, TRBD1 (5 bases). Trimming shortened V by 5 bases and J by 1 base, and 20 bases separated the two germline ends. The CDR3 consists of 17 residues. Per the germline V gene, CDR1 is MNHNY and CDR2 is SVGAGI (reference sequence).